The rows below give T cell receptor beta chains drawn from one sample of a study of T cell clones after liver transplantation. TCRdb keeps only in-frame clones here, not all; method: immunoSEQ multiplex PCR. Here the sample spans about 120,000 clones, 90% being singletons. The specimen was CD4+ T cells from blood, collected 12 months after liver transplant. The receptors stem from a human patient who received a liver transplant. Some T cells here may be from the graft donor. Both conserved end residues are part of each CDR3. Fields, in order: clone size, V gene, D gene, CDR3 length, J gene, CDR3 protein, CDR3 DNA. The D gene is left open where the match is weak. Rows may omit the clone size; those that give it use once, few, many or a size class.

.,TRBV2,TRBD2,20,TRBJ2-1,CASREILRLAGGRSYNEQFF,TGTGCCAGCAGGGAGATACTTAGACTAGCGGGAGGGCGGTCCTACAATGAGCAGTTCTTC
.,TRBV18,.,14,TRBJ2-3,CASSGDSGTDTQYF,TGTGCCAGCTCGGGGGATTCAGGAACAGATACGCAGTATTTT
.,TRBV7-3,TRBD1,16,TRBJ2-7,CASSMTGAGLTYEQYF,TGTGCCAGCAGCATGACAGGGGCGGGGCTGACCTACGAGCAGTACTTC
.,TRBV6-1,TRBD1,14,TRBJ2-7,CASSDRQGAYEQYF,TGTGCCAGCAGCGACCGACAGGGGGCCTACGAGCAGTACTTC
.,TRBV15,TRBD1,15,TRBJ2-3,CATSIRQGPSDTQYF,TGTGCCACCAGCATAAGACAGGGTCCCTCAGATACGCAGTATTTT
.,TRBV27,TRBD1,18,TRBJ1-2,CASTSTRGQGYLNYGYTF,TGTGCCAGCACTTCTACCCGGGGACAGGGGTACCTTAACTATGGCTACACCTTC
.,TRBV6-5,.,13,TRBJ2-7,CASKITGNYEQYF,TGTGCCAGCAAAATTACAGGGAACTACGAGCAGTACTTC
.,TRBV27,TRBD2,19,TRBJ2-1,CASSFYGTSGFSSYNEQFF,TGTGCCAGCAGTTTCTACGGGACTAGCGGGTTTAGCTCCTACAATGAGCAGTTCTTC
.,TRBV7-2,.,16,TRBJ2-3,CASSPNPLMPTDTQYF,TGTGCCAGCAGCCCAAACCCCCTGATGCCCACAGATACGCAGTATTTT
once,TRBV25-1,TRBD1,16,TRBJ1-4,CASSERPTGGDEKLFF,TGTGCCAGCAGTGAGCGGCCGACAGGGGGTGATGAAAAACTGTTTTTT
.,TRBV5-1,TRBD2,13,TRBJ2-7,CASSGGLAGGQYF,TGCGCCAGCAGCGGGGGACTAGCGGGAGGGCAGTACTTC
.,TRBV4-1,TRBD2,18,TRBJ2-2,CASSQDLAGGPYTGELFF,TGCGCCAGCAGCCAAGATCTAGCGGGAGGGCCGTACACCGGGGAGCTGTTTTTT
.,TRBV7-2,.,15,TRBJ1-1,CASSFQPGAGTEAFF,TGTGCCAGCAGCTTCCAGCCGGGGGCCGGCACTGAAGCTTTCTTT
.,TRBV28,.,12,TRBJ2-7,CASRHQGYEQYF,TGTGCCAGCAGGCACCAGGGTTACGAGCAGTACTTC
.,TRBV7-2,TRBD1,12,TRBJ2-7,CASRQGSYEQYF,TGTGCCAGCCGACAGGGCTCCTACGAGCAGTACTTC
.,TRBV7-2,TRBD1,14,TRBJ2-7,CASSLPGQGYEQYF,TGTGCCAGCAGCTTGCCGGGACAGGGATACGAGCAGTACTTC
.,TRBV27,.,14,TRBJ2-3,CASSRGLRTDTQYF,TGTGCCAGCAGCCGGGGCCTTCGCACAGATACGCAGTATTTT
once,TRBV30,TRBD2,17,TRBJ2-6,CAWRVLAGLSGANVLTF,TGTGCCTGGAGGGTACTAGCGGGGCTCTCTGGGGCCAACGTCCTGACTTTC
.,TRBV10-2,.,12,TRBJ2-1,CASTRLVTEQFF,TGCGCCAGCACCCGACTAGTAACTGAGCAGTTCTTC
.,TRBV7-8,.,15,TRBJ2-5,CASSPRGGEGETQYF,TGTGCCAGCAGCCCCCGAGGTGGGGAAGGAGAGACCCAGTACTTC
.,TRBV11-2,.,14,TRBJ2-5,CASSLDLGGETQYF,TGTGCCAGCAGCTTAGATCTGGGAGGAGAGACCCAGTACTTC
.,TRBV28,.,13,TRBJ1-4,CASSFLAYEKLFF,TGTGCCAGCAGTTTCCTGGCGTATGAAAAACTGTTTTTT
.,TRBV6-6,TRBD1,14,TRBJ2-5,CATSRDSNSETQYF,TGTGCCACCTCTCGGGACAGTAACTCCGAGACCCAGTACTTC
.,TRBV5-3,TRBD2,15,TRBJ2-1,CARRSSGRTYNEQFF,TGTGCCAGAAGATCTAGCGGGAGAACCTACAATGAGCAGTTCTTC
.,TRBV6-1,TRBD1,14,TRBJ1-5,CASRLTGSEQPQHF,TGTGCCAGCAGACTGACAGGGTCGGAACAGCCCCAGCATTTT
once,TRBV10-2,TRBD1,14,TRBJ2-3,CASSESAGGDTQYF,TGCGCCAGCAGTGAGTCAGCAGGGGGAGATACGCAGTATTTT
.,TRBV19,.,14,TRBJ1-1,CASRTSRTVLEAFF,TGTGCCAGTAGGACTTCACGGACAGTCTTAGAAGCTTTCTTT
.,TRBV18,.,14,TRBJ2-7,CASSPRPPPFEQYF,TGTGCCAGCTCACCACGGCCCCCCCCGTTCGAGCAGTACTTC
.,TRBV19,TRBD2,14,TRBJ2-7,CASREGGRSYEQYF,TGTGCCAGTCGCGAGGGCGGGAGGTCCTACGAGCAGTACTTC
.,TRBV5-6,TRBD1,15,TRBJ2-7,CASSLDSGQPYEQYF,TGTGCCAGCAGCTTGGACTCGGGACAGCCTTACGAGCAGTACTTC
.,TRBV7-3,TRBD1,13,TRBJ2-1,CASSPPGGSEQFF,TGTGCCAGCAGCCCACCAGGGGGCTCAGAGCAGTTCTTC
.,TRBV13,TRBD1,14,TRBJ2-2,CASSQGVNTGELFF,TGTGCCAGCAGCCAGGGGGTAAACACCGGGGAGCTGTTTTTT
.,TRBV5-1,TRBD1,14,TRBJ1-5,CASSLSGGDQPQHF,TGCGCCAGCAGCTTGTCAGGGGGAGATCAGCCCCAGCATTTT
.,TRBV27,TRBD2,16,TRBJ2-2,CASTLLAGGNTGELFF,TGTGCCAGCACCCTTTTAGCGGGAGGGAACACCGGGGAGCTGTTTTTT
.,TRBV2,.,13,TRBJ1-1,CASQIDRNTEAFF,TGTGCCAGTCAAATCGACAGGAACACTGAAGCTTTCTTT
.,TRBV7-8,.,14,TRBJ2-7,CASSLVALGYEQYF,TGTGCCAGCAGCTTAGTAGCATTGGGCTACGAGCAGTACTTC
.,TRBV5-1,.,13,TRBJ2-5,CASSFGAEETQYF,TGCGCCAGCAGCTTTGGGGCTGAAGAGACCCAGTACTTC
few,TRBV12-5,.,15,TRBJ1-3,CASGLVTGPGNTIYF,TGTGCTAGTGGTTTGGTAACAGGGCCTGGAAACACCATATATTTT
once,TRBV6-1,.,13,TRBJ1-1,CASTTLWGTEAFF,TGTGCCAGCACTACTCTGTGGGGCACTGAAGCTTTCTTT
.,TRBV6-6,TRBD2,15,TRBJ2-1,CASSYGPSGYNEQFF,TGTGCCAGCAGTTACGGTCCTAGCGGGTACAATGAGCAGTTCTTC
.,TRBV29-1,TRBD1,12,TRBJ1-1,CSGGQGGTEAFF,TGCAGCGGGGGACAGGGCGGCACTGAAGCTTTCTTT
many,TRBV19,.,16,TRBJ1-2,CASSISSGRSNYGYTF,TGTGCCAGTAGTATATCGTCCGGGAGGTCCAACTATGGCTACACCTTC
.,TRBV9,TRBD1,14,TRBJ2-5,CASSSGQHQETQYF,TGTGCCAGCAGCTCGGGACAGCACCAAGAGACCCAGTACTTC
.,TRBV9,.,13,TRBJ2-3,CASSAVLGDTQYF,TGTGCCAGCAGCGCGGTCCTGGGAGATACGCAGTATTTT
.,TRBV4-3,.,17,TRBJ1-5,CASSLTPGVGSNQPQHF,TGCGCCAGCAGCCTTACGCCAGGGGTGGGAAGCAATCAGCCCCAGCATTTT
.,TRBV6-5,TRBD1,15,TRBJ1-5,CASKLTGDSNQPQHF,TGTGCCAGCAAATTAACAGGGGATAGCAATCAGCCCCAGCATTTT
.,TRBV2,.,15,TRBJ2-2,CASSQAGVNTGELFF,TGTGCCAGCAGTCAAGCTGGGGTCAACACCGGGGAGCTGTTTTTT
.,TRBV28,.,14,TRBJ1-4,CASSLSGAREKLFF,TGTGCCAGCAGTTTGTCGGGGGCTCGGGAAAAACTGTTTTTT
.,TRBV19,TRBD2,13,TRBJ2-7,CATNSGFPYEQYF,TGTGCCACAAATAGCGGGTTCCCCTACGAGCAGTACTTC
.,TRBV7-9,.,12,TRBJ2-7,CASGDGNYEQYF,TGTGCCAGCGGGGACGGAAACTACGAGCAGTACTTC
.,TRBV9,TRBD2,14,TRBJ2-2,CASSYISGAGELFF,TGTGCCAGCAGCTACATTAGCGGGGCCGGGGAGCTGTTTTTT
once,TRBV5-1,.,15,TRBJ1-4,CASSWGPGANEKLFF,TGCGCCAGCAGCTGGGGACCCGGGGCTAATGAAAAACTGTTTTTT
.,TRBV2,TRBD1,16,TRBJ2-3,CASSYSWTGRTDTQYF,TGTGCCAGCAGTTACTCTTGGACAGGGAGGACAGATACGCAGTATTTT
.,TRBV5-1,.,16,TRBJ2-3,CASSLVGLGLTDTQYF,TGCGCCAGCAGCTTGGTAGGGCTCGGGCTCACAGATACGCAGTATTTT
.,TRBV25-1,TRBD1,12,TRBJ1-2,CASRTGDYGYTF,TGTGCCAGCAGGACAGGGGACTATGGCTACACCTTC
.,TRBV2,.,10,TRBJ2-5,CASSYETQYF,TGTGCCAGCAGTTACGAGACCCAGTACTTC
.,TRBV4-3,TRBD1,16,TRBJ1-4,CASSQVGDRASEKLFF,TGCGCCAGCAGCCAAGTTGGGGACAGGGCAAGTGAAAAACTGTTTTTT
.,TRBV5-1,.,15,TRBJ2-7,CASSLGDGVSYEQYF,TGCGCCAGCAGCTTGGGGGACGGAGTCTCCTACGAGCAGTACTTC
.,TRBV19,TRBD2,17,TRBJ2-7,CASSPGAATSGSDEQYF,TGTGCCAGTAGTCCGGGGGCCGCGACTAGCGGGAGCGACGAGCAGTACTTC